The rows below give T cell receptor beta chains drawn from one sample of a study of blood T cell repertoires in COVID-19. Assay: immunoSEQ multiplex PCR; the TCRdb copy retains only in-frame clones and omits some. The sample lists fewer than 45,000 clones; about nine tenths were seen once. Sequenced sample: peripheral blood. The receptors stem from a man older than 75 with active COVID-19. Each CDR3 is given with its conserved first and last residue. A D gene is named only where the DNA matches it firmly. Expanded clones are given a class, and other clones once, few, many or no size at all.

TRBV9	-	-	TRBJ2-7	CASSVGGGAEDPYEQYF	TGTGCCAGCAGCGTAGGAGGGGGGGCGGAGGATCCCTACGAGCAGTACTTC
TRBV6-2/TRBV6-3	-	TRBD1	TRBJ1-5	CASSSGGIGNQPQHF	TGTGCCAGCAGTTCAGGGGGCATCGGCAATCAGCCCCAGCATTTT
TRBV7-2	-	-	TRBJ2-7	CASSPSDYSEQYF	TGTGCCAGCAGCCCATCCGACTACAGCGAGCAGTACTTC
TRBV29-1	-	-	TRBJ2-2	CSVGGLGQDANTGELFF	TGCAGCGTTGGAGGCCTGGGGCAGGACGCGAACACCGGGGAGCTGTTTTTT
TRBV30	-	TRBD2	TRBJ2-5	CAWSGNLRLAGQETQYF	TGTGCCTGGAGTGGAAACCTCCGACTAGCGGGACAAGAGACCCAGTACTTC
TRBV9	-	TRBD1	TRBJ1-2	CASSGSTGVTPLYGYTF	TGTGCCAGCAGCGGGTCGACAGGGGTCACCCCTCTCTATGGCTACACCTTC
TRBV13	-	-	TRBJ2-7	CASSFYREYGPPEQYF	TGTGCCAGCAGCTTCTACAGGGAGTATGGCCCTCCCGAGCAGTACTTC
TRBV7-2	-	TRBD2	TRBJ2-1	CASSLEKLADNEQFF	TGTGCCAGCAGCTTAGAGAAGCTAGCGGACAATGAGCAGTTCTTC
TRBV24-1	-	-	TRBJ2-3	CATSDVHSTDTQYF	TGTGCCACCAGTGACGTACATAGCACAGATACGCAGTATTTT
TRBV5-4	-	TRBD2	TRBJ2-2	CASSWGGGLGNTGELFF	TGTGCCAGCAGCTGGGGCGGGGGACTTGGAAACACCGGGGAGCTGTTTTTT
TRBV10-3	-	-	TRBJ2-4	CAISESLERAKNIQYF	TGTGCCATCAGTGAGTCCCTCGAACGGGCCAAAAACATTCAGTACTTC
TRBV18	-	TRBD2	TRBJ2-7	CASSPPAGGPLEQYF	TGTGCCAGCTCACCACCGGCGGGAGGGCCTCTCGAGCAGTACTTC
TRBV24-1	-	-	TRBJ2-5	CATSVREETQYF	TGTGCCACCAGTGTACGGGAAGAGACCCAGTACTTC
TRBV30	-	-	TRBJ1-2	CAWSVRSNYGYTF	TGTGCCTGGAGTGTAAGGAGCAACTATGGCTACACCTTC
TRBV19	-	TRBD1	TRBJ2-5	CASSIGEGARETQYF	TGTGCCAGTAGTATAGGAGAGGGGGCAAGAGAGACCCAGTACTTC
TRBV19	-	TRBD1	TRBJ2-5	CASSTGTGGLETQYF	TGTGCCAGTAGTACCGGGACAGGGGGCTTGGAGACCCAGTACTTC
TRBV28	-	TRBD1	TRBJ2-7	CASLPPGGRGLGEQYF	TGTGCCAGCCTCCCGCCAGGGGGCAGGGGGCTGGGGGAGCAGTACTTC
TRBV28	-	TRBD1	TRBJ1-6	CASSLSDRKYSPLHF	TGTGCCAGCAGTTTATCGGACAGGAAGTATTCACCCCTCCACTTT
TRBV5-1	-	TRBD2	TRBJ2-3	CASSPTSRGADTQYF	TGCGCCAGCAGCCCGACTAGCCGAGGGGCAGATACGCAGTATTTT
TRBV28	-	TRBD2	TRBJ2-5	CASSFASGKVQETQYF	TGTGCCAGCAGTTTCGCTAGCGGGAAGGTCCAAGAGACCCAGTACTTC
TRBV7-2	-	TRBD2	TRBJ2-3	CASSWREETDTQYF	TGTGCCAGCAGTTGGCGGGAGGAGACAGATACGCAGTATTTT
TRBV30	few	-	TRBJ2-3	CAWGQNTQYF	TGTGCCTGGGGACAGAATACGCAGTATTTT
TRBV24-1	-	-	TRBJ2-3	CATGGGRADTQYF	TGTGCCACCGGAGGGGGGAGGGCAGATACGCAGTATTTT
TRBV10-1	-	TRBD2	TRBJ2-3	CASSELAGTDTQYF	TGCGCCAGCAGTGAGCTAGCGGGCACAGATACGCAGTATTTT
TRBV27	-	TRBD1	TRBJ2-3	CASSPGTGFSTDTQYF	TGTGCCAGCAGTCCCGGGACAGGGTTCAGCACAGATACGCAGTATTTT
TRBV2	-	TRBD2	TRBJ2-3	CASSAQRGFTDTQYF	TGTGCCAGCAGTGCCCAGCGGGGCTTCACAGATACGCAGTATTTT
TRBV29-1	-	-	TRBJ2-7	CSVDGGTNEQYF	TGCAGCGTTGACGGAGGTACCAACGAGCAGTACTTC
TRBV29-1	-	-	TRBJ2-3	CSVESPKSITQYF	TGCAGCGTTGAAAGCCCGAAGTCCATCACGCAGTATTTT
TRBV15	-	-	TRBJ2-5	CATSRGGGAGETQYF	TGTGCCACCAGCAGAGGCGGGGGCGCAGGGGAGACCCAGTACTTC
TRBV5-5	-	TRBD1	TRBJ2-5	CASSFARTGGSETQYF	TGTGCCAGCAGCTTCGCAAGGACAGGGGGTTCGGAGACCCAGTACTTC
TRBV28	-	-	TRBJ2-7	CASSFYGYEQYF	TGTGCCAGCAGTTTTTACGGCTACGAGCAGTACTTC
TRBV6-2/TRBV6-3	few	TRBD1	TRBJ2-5	CASSSPGTGRETQYF	TGTGCCAGCAGTTCCCCCGGGACAGGTCGAGAGACCCAGTACTTC
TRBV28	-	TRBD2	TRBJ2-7	CASATSGSATYEQYF	TGTGCCAGCGCTACTAGCGGGAGCGCCACCTACGAGCAGTACTTC
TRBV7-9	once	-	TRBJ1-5	CASSLSGGNQPQHF	TGTGCCAGCAGCTTGTCCGGAGGCAATCAGCCCCAGCATTTT
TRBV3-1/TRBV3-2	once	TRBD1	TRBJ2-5	CASSRDRGSQYF	TGTGCCAGCAGCCGGGACAGGGGTTCCCAGTACTTC
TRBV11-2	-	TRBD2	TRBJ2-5	CASSLVLGLAGVGQETQYF	TGTGCCAGCAGCTTAGTTTTGGGACTAGCGGGAGTAGGACAAGAGACCCAGTACTTC
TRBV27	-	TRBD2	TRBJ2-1	CASRGTSGVYNEQFF	TGTGCCAGCAGAGGGACTAGCGGGGTCTACAATGAGCAGTTCTTC
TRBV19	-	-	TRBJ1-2	CASTEDRGGYTF	TGTGCCAGTACTGAGGACAGAGGGGGCTACACCTTC
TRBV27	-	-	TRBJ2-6	CASSLSWTNPPGANVLTF	TGTGCCAGCAGTTTGTCCTGGACAAACCCCCCTGGGGCCAACGTCCTGACTTTC
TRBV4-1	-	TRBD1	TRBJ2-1	CASSRDRVYYNEQFF	TGCGCCAGCAGCCGGGACAGGGTTTACTACAATGAGCAGTTCTTC
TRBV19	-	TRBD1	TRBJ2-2	CASTGTGAGTGELFF	TGTGCCAGTACCGGGACAGGGGCGGGCACCGGGGAGCTGTTTTTT
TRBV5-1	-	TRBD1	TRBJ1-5	CASSRQGKQPQHF	TGCGCCAGCTCACGACAGGGGAAGCAGCCCCAGCATTTT
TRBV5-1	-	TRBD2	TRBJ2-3	CASLPGLAGLSTDTQYF	TGCGCCAGCCTTCCGGGACTAGCGGGGTTAAGCACAGATACGCAGTATTTT
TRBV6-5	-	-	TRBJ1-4	CASSYSGGKGTEKLFF	TGTGCCAGCAGTTACTCGGGAGGGAAAGGGACTGAAAAACTGTTTTTT
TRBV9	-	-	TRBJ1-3	CASSVAGQGLSGNTIYF	TGTGCCAGCAGCGTAGCTGGGCAGGGACTCTCTGGAAACACCATATATTTT
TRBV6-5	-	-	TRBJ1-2	CASSSPGGGRGYGYTF	TGTGCCAGCAGTTCCCCCGGGGGGGGGCGAGGCTATGGCTACACCTTC
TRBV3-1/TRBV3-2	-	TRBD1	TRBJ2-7	CASSARDREPQQYF	TGTGCCAGCAGCGCCCGGGACAGGGAACCCCAGCAGTACTTC
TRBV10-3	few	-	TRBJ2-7	CAISESLGGTVYEQYF	TGTGCCATCAGTGAGTCGCTAGGGGGAACAGTCTACGAGCAGTACTTC
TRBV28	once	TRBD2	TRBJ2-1	CASSPYLGTSGSIAYNEQFF	TGTGCCAGCAGTCCCTATCTGGGGACTAGCGGGAGTATTGCCTACAATGAGCAGTTCTTC